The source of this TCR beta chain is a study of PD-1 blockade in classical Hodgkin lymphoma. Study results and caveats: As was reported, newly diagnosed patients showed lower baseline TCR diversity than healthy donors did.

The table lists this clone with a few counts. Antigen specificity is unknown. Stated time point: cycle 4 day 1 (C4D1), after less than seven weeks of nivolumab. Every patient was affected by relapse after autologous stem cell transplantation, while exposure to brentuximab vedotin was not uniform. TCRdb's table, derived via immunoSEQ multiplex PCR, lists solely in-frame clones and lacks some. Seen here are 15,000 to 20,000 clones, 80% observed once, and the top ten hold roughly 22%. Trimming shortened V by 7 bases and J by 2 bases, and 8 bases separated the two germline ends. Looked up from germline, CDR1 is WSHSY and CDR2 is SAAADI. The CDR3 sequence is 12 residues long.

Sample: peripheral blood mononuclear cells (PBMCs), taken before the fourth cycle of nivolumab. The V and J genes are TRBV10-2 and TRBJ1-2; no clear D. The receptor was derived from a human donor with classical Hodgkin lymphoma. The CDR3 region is CASTAGNYGYTF. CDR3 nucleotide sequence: TGCGCCAGCACGGCAGGAAACTATGGCTACACCTTC.